The rows below give T cell receptor beta chains drawn from one sample of a study of T cells expressing NK-cell markers. TCRdb re-called the 5' RACE reads and gives one entry per CDR3 protein, without DNA. Here the sample table reports just under 150,000 distinct CDR3 sequences. Sequenced input: blood T cells: a sorted CD56 or NKG2C T cell subset, CD4+ or CD8+ T cells, or bulk PBMC T cells (not recorded which). These TCRs come from a man in his late teens or twenties in good health. CDR3s include the opening cysteine and the closing phenylalanine or tryptophan. Each record gives: V gene, J gene, CDR3 protein.

>TRBV5-1|TRBJ2-3
CASSLPSGRRTDTQYF
>TRBV9|TRBJ2-5
CASSGDLAGVLETQYF
>TRBV27|TRBJ2-5
CATPNLWDSAKETQYF
>TRBV27|TRBJ2-2
CASSLNWGGMGELFF
>TRBV12-3/TRBV12-4|TRBJ2-7
CASSHNLDGYEQYF
>TRBV30|TRBJ2-1
CAWTGVGTNYNEQFF
>TRBV29-1|TRBJ2-1
CSCSGTTGYEQFF
>TRBV29-1|TRBJ2-5
CSVEGLAGEARQETQYF
>TRBV12-3/TRBV12-4|TRBJ1-4
CASSLGRGGEKLFF
>TRBV7-9|TRBJ2-3
CASSRGQGGSDTQYF
>TRBV13|TRBJ1-3
CASSFTRGSGNTIYF
>TRBV7-6|TRBJ2-6
CASSLDLGLAGANVLTF
>TRBV2|TRBJ2-2
CASSGWDTGELFF
>TRBV7-9|TRBJ2-1
CASSPPLRAQFF
>TRBV12-3/TRBV12-4|TRBJ2-1
CASSLVRGSLSQFF
>TRBV4-3|TRBJ2-1
CASSQPPSGNYNEQFF
>TRBV3-1|TRBJ2-5
CASSQVRDWEWTQYF
>TRBV7-6|TRBJ2-1
CASSPGLNYNEQFF
>TRBV7-8|TRBJ2-1
CASSLGVTLGNEQFF
>TRBV20-1|TRBJ2-5
CSAKTQSETQYF